The sequence of this T cell receptor beta chain was determined in a study of human T cells and chemical hapten exposure. Study context: All patients underwent weekly scalp dosing with diphenylcyclopropenone for the full roughly 24-week study. General study findings and limits: Because they had alopecia, donors may respond immunologically unlike healthy people.

Original methodology: With a range of roughly 23,224 to 690,600, the median per sample was 95,638 TCRs. TCRdb reprocessed the RACE reads with MiXCR, giving one entry per CDR3 protein. TCRdb, rather than the study authors, made the V and J calls. The table records hundreds of thousands of distinct CDR3 sequences, more than 5% of them present only once. The time point denotes: patch test 2, 6 weeks after DPC sensitization. Stated treatment: therapeutic diphenylcyclopropenone sensitization with weekly scalp DPC. Unseparated into fractions, whole blood served as the source from which total RNA was extracted. V lost 3 bases and J 9 bases, leaving 15 bases between the germline ends. Germline CDR1 reads SGHTA; CDR2 reads FQGNSA. CDR3 length equals 14 residues. This clonotype was counted only a few times. Its matching antigen is unknown.

V usage is TRBV7-2 and J usage is TRBJ2-1; D is ambiguous. This receptor was identified in a woman aged 18-29 years with alopecia areata. Some clones in this sample may be carry-over from other donors' samples. This sample comprised whole blood, obtained in connection with sensitization to the hapten diphenylcyclopropenone (DPC). CDR3: CASSFFQIAGEQFF. The DNA for the CDR3 is TGTGCCAGCAGCTTTTTCCAAATAGCCGGTGAGCAGTTCTTC. Full variable domain (remainder filled in from reference TRBV7-2 and TRBJ2-1): GAGVSQSPSNKVTEKGKDVELRCDPISGHTALYWYRQSLGQGLEFLIYFQGNSAPDKSGLPSDRFSAERTGGSVSTLTIQRTQQEDSAVYLCASSFFQIAGEQFFGPGTRLTVL.